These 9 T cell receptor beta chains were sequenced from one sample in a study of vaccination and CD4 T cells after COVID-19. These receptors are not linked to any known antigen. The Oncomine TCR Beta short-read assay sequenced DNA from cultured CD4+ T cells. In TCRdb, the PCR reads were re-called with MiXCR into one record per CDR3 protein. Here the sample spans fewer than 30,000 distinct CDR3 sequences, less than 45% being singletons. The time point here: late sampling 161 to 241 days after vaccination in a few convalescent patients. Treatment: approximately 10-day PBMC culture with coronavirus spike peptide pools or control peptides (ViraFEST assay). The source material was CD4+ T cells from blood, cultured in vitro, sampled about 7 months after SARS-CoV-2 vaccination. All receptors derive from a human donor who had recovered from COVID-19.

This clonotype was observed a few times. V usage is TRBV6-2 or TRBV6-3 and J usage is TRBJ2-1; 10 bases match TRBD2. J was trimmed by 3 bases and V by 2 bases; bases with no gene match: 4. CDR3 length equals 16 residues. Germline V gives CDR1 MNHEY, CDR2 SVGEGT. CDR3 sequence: CASSYGTSGNYNEQFF. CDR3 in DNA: TGTGCCAGCAGTTACGGTACTAGCGGGAACTACAATGAGCAGTTCTTC.

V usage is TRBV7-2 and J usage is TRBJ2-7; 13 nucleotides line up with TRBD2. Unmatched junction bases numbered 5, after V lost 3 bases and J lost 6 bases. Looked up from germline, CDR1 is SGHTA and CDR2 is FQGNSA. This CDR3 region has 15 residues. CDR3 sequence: CASSLTSGRLSEQYF. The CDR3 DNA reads TGTGCCAGCAGCTTGACTAGCGGGAGGCTCTCCGAGCAGTACTTC.

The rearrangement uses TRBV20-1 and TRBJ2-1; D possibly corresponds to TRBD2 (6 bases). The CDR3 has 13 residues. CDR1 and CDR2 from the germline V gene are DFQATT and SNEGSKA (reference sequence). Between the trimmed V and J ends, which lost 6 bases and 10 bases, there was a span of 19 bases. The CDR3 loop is CSAPGLNWSEQFF. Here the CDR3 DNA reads TGCAGTGCGCCCGGACTAAATTGGAGCGAGCAGTTCTTC.

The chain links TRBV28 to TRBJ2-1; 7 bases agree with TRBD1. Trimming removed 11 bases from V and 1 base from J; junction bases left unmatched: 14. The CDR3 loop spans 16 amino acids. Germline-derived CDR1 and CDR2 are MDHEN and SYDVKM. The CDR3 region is CAGRQRGQSSYNEQFF. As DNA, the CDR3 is TGTGCCGGACGGCAGAGGGGGCAATCTTCCTACAATGAGCAGTTCTTC.

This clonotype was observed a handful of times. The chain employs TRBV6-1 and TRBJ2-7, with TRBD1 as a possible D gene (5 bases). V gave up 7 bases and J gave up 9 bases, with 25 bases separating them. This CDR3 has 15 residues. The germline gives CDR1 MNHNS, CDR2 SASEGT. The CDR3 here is CASKDTENPLRVQYF. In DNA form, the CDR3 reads TGTGCCAGCAAGGACACAGAGAACCCCCTACGTGTGCAGTACTTC.

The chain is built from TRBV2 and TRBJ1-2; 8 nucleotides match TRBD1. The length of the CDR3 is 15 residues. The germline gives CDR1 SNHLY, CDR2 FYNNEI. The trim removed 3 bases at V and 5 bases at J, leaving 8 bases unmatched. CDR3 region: CASSDLAGGRYGYTF. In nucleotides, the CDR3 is TGTGCCAGCAGTGATCTGGCAGGGGGCCGATATGGCTACACCTTC.

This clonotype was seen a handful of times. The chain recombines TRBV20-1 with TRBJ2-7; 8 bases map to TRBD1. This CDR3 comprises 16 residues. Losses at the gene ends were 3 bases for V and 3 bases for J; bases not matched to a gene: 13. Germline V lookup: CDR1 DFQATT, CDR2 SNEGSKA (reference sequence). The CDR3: CSASPVRGLENYEQYF. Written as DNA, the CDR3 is TGCAGTGCTAGTCCGGTCAGGGGGCTTGAAAACTACGAGCAGTACTTC.

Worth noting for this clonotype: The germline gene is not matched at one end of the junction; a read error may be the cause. The CDR3 nucleotides are TGCAATGCTAGGGAAACAGGGAGGAACGAGCAGTACTTC. It is translated as CNARETGRNEQYF. The chain is built from TRBV20-1 and TRBJ2-7; tentatively, D is TRBD1 or TRBD2 (6 bases each). The CDR3 contains 13 residues. Germline V lookup: CDR1 DFQATT, CDR2 SNEGSKA (reference sequence).

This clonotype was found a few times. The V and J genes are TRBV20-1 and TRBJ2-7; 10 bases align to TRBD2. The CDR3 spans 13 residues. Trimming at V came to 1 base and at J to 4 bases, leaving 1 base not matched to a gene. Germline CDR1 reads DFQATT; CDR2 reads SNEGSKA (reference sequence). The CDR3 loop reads CSARGAGGYEQYF. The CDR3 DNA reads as TGCAGTGCTAGAGGAGCGGGAGGGTACGAGCAGTACTTC.